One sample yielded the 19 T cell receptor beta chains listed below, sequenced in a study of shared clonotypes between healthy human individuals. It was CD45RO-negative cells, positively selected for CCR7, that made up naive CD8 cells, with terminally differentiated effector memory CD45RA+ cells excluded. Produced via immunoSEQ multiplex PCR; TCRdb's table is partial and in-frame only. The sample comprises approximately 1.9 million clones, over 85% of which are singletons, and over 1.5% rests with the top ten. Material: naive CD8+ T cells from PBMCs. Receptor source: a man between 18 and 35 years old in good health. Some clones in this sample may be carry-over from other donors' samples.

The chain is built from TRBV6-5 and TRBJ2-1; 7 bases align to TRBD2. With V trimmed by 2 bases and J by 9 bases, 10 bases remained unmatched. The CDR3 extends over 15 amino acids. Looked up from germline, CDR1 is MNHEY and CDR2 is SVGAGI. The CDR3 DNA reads TGTGCCAGCAGTTACGTTCCGACTAGCCGGGGTGAGCAGTTCTTC. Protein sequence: CASSYVPTSRGEQFF.

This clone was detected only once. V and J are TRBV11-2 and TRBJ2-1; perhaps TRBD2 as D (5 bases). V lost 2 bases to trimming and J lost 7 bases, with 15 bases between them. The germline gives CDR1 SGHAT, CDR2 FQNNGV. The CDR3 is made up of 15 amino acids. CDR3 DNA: TGTGCCAGCAGCTTAAGCGTAAGGACTGCGAATGAGCAGTTCTTC. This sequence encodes CASSLSVRTANEQFF.

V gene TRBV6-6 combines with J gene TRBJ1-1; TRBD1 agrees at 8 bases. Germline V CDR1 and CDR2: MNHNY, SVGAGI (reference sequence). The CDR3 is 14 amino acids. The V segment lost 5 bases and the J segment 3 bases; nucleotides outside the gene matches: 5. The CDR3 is CASSARTGYTEAFF. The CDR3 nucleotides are TGTGCCAGCAGTGCCCGGACAGGGTACACTGAAGCTTTCTTT.

CDR3 in DNA: TGTGCCAGTAGTATGTTTGAGGCGACCAGCACAGATACGCAGTATTTT. This codes for CASSMFEATSTDTQYF. This chain connects TRBV19 to TRBJ2-3; unclear D gene. Germline V gene lookup returns CDR1 LNHDA and CDR2 SQIVND (reference sequence). Between the trimmed V and J ends, which lost 3 bases and 0 bases, there was a span of 13 bases. CDR3 length: 16 residues. The entire variable domain, with the rest obtained from reference TRBV19 and TRBJ2-3, is as follows: DGGITQSPKYLFRKEGQNVTLSCEQNLNHDAMYWYRQDPGQGLRLIYYSQIVNDFQKGDIAEGYSVSREKKESFPLTVTSAQKNPTAFYLCASSMFEATSTDTQYFGPGTRLTVL.

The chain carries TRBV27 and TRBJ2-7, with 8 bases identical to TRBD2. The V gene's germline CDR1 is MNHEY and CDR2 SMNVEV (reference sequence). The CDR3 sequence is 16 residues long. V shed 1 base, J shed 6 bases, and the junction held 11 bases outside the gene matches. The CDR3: CASSLYPPGGTGEQYF. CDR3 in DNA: TGTGCCAGCAGTTTATACCCGCCGGGAGGGACGGGCGAGCAGTACTTC.

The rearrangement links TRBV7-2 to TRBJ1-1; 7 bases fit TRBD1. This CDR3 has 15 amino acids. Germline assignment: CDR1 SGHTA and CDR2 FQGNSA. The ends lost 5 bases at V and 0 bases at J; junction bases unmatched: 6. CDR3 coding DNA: TGTGCCAGCAGCCAAGGGACAGCTTTGAACACTGAAGCTTTCTTT. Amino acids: CASSQGTALNTEAFF.

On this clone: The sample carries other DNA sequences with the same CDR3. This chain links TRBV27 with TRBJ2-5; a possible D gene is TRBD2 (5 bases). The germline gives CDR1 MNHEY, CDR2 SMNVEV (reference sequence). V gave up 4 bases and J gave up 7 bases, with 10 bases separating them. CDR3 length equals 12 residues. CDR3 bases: TGTGCCAGCAGTTCTAGTCGGGGGACCCAGTACTTC. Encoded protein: CASSSSRGTQYF.

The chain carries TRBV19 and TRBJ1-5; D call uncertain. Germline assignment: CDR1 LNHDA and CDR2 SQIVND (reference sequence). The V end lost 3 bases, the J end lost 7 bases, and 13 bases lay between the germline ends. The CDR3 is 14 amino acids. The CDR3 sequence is CASSIEVRGQPQHF. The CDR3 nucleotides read TGTGCCAGTAGTATTGAGGTCCGAGGCCAGCCCCAGCATTTT.

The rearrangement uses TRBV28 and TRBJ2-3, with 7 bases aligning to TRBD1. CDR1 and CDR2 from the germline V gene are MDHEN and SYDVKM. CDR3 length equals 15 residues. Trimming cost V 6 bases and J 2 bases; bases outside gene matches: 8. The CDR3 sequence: CASRSGTEYTDTQYF. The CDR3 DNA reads TGTGCCAGCAGATCCGGGACAGAATACACAGATACGCAGTATTTT.

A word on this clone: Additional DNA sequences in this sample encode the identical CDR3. The CDR3 reads CSARVGYEQYF. Written as DNA, the CDR3 is TGCAGTGCTAGAGTCGGCTACGAGCAGTACTTC. The genes are TRBV20-1 and TRBJ2-7; no reliable D call. V was shortened by 1 base and J by 3 bases, with 4 bases between the two germline ends. Germline-derived CDR1 and CDR2 are DFQATT and SNEGSKA (reference sequence). There are 11 residues in the CDR3.

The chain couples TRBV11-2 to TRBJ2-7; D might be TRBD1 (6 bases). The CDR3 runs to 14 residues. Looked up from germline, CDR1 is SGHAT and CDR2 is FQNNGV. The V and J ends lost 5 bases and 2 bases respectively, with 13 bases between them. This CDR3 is CASSDRDNTYEQYF. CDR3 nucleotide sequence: TGTGCCAGCAGCGACCGGGACAACACCTACGAGCAGTACTTC.

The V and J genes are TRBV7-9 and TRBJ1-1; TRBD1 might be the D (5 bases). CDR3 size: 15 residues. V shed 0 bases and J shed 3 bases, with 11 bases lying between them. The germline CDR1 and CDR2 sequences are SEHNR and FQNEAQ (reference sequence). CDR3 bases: TGTGCCAGCAGCTTAGCCAGGGTGGTGTACACTGAAGCTTTCTTT. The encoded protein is CASSLARVVYTEAFF.

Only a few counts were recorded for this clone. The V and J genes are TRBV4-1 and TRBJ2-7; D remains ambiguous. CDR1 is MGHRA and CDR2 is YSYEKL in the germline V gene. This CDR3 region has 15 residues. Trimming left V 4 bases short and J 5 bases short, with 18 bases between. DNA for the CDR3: TGCGCCAGCAGCCTCCCGGTTGGGGTGGTGGACGAGCAGTACTTC. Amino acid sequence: CASSLPVGVVDEQYF.

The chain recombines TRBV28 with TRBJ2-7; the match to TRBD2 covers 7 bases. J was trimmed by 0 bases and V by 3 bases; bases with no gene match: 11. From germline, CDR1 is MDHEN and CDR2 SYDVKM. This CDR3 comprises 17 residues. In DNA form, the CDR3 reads TGTGCCAGCAGTTTGGTGATAGCGGGCGTCAGCTCCTACGAGCAGTACTTC. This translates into CASSLVIAGVSSYEQYF.

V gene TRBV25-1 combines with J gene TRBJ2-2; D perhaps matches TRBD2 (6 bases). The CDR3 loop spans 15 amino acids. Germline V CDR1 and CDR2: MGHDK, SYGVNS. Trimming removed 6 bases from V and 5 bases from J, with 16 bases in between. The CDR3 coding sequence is TGTGCCAGCAGCGAGCTGCTTGGGGGGACCGGGGAGCTGTTTTTT. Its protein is CASSELLGGTGELFF.

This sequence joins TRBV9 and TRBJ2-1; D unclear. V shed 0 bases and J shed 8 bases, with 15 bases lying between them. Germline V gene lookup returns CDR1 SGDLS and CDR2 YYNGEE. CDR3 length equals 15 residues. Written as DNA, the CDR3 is TGTGCCAGCAGCGTAGGATGGGTTACCACCCATGAGCAGTTCTTC. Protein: CASSVGWVTTHEQFF. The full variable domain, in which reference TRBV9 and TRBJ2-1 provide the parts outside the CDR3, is DSGVTQTPKHLITATGQRVTLRCSPRSGDLSVYWYQQSLDQGLQFLIQYYNGEERAKGNILERFSAQQFPDLHSELNLSSLELGDSALYFCASSVGWVTTHEQFFGPGTRLTVL.

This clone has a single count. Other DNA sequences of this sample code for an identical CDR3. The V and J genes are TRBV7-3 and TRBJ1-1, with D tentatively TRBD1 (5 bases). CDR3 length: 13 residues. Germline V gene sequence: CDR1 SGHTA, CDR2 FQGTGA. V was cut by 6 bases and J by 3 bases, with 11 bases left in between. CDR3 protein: CASSFGGYTEAFF. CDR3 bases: TGTGCCAGCAGTTTTGGGGGGTACACTGAAGCTTTCTTT.

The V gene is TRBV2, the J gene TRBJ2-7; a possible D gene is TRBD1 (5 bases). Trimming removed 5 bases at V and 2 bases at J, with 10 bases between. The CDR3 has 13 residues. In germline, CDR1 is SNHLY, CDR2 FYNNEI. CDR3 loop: CASSTDSPYEQYF. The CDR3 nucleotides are TGTGCCAGCAGTACCGACAGTCCCTACGAGCAGTACTTC.

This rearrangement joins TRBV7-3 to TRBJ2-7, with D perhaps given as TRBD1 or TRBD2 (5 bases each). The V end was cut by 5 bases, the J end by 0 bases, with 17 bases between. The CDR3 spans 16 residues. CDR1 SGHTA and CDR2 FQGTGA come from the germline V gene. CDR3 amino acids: CASSHQWDVSSYEQYF. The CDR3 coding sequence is TGTGCCAGCAGCCATCAGTGGGACGTCAGCTCCTACGAGCAGTACTTC.